Each of the 31 T cell receptor beta chains below was sequenced from the same sample in a study of T cell repertoires in cytomegalovirus infection. TCRdb reanalysed the reads using MiXCR and keeps one entry per CDR3 protein. This sample yields a few hundred thousand distinct CDR3 sequences, of which 15% to 20% are seen a single time; less than 9.5% belongs to the top ten. Material: PBMCs. The source is a human donor in good health (CMV status not recorded). Some clones in this sample may be carry-over from other donors' samples.

This clonotype was observed many times. The chain recombines TRBV7-9 with TRBJ2-5, with 7 positions matching TRBD1. CDR3 length equals 14 residues. The ends lost 5 bases at V and 2 bases at J; junction bases unmatched: 5. The V gene's germline CDR1 is SEHNR and CDR2 FQNEAQ (reference sequence). The CDR3, as DNA: TGTGCCAGCAGCGTCATGACAGGGCAAGAGACCCAGTACTTC. Its protein is CASSVMTGQETQYF.

This clonotype was counted at least ten times. This chain joins TRBV12-3 or TRBV12-4 and TRBJ1-3; D not resolved. Trimming took off 6 bases at V and 0 bases at J, with 9 bases between the two ends. The CDR3 runs 14 residues. The CDR3 region has the DNA TGTGCCAGCAGCCCTGGACCCTCTGGAAACACCATATATTTT. Translation: CASSPGPSGNTIYF.

This clonotype has just one count. The chain links TRBV12-3 or TRBV12-4 to TRBJ1-4, with D tentatively TRBD1 (5 bases). This CDR3 region has 13 residues. The V gene lost 6 bases and the J gene lost 8 bases, with 13 bases spanning the gap. The CDR3: CASSLDGGEKLFF. DNA for the CDR3: TGTGCCAGCAGCCTGGACGGGGGGGAAAAACTGTTTTTT.

The V gene is TRBV20-1, the J gene TRBJ1-1; 10 bases are a match to TRBD1. After removal of 0 bases from V and 8 bases from J, the junction contained 12 bases not matched to a gene. CDR3 length equals 16 residues. Germline V gene lookup returns CDR1 DFQATT and CDR2 SNEGSKA (reference sequence). Written as DNA, the CDR3 is TGCAGTGCTAGAGACGTAAGGACAGGGGGTACTATGGAAGCTTTCTTT. It codes for CSARDVRTGGTMEAFF.

This clonotype showed up many times. The rearrangement joins TRBV4-2 to TRBJ2-5, with no clear D. Germline V gene lookup returns CDR1 LGHNA and CDR2 YNFKEQ. The ends were cut back, 1 base at V and 5 bases at J, with 8 bases in the middle. CDR3 length: 13 amino acids. CDR3 DNA sequence: TGTGCCAGCAGCCAAGTGACGGTGGAGACCCAGTACTTC. Translating gives CASSQVTVETQYF.

This clonotype has a handful of counts. The genes are TRBV6-6 and TRBJ2-1, with 7 positions matching TRBD2. The germline gives CDR1 MNHNY, CDR2 SVGAGI (reference sequence). The CDR3 has 15 amino acids. V lost 5 bases, J lost 9 bases, and 13 bases stayed unmatched. The CDR3 coding sequence is TGTGCCAGCAGTCAACCGGGACTACCTGTCGGTGAGCAGTTCTTC. It translates to CASSQPGLPVGEQFF.

This sequence joins TRBV6-2 or TRBV6-3 and TRBJ2-1, with TRBD2 matching 10 bases. Germline lookup yields CDR1 MNHEY and CDR2 SVGEGT. The CDR3 is 18 residues long. V was pared by 2 bases and J by 4 bases, with 11 bases of the junction left unmatched. In nucleotides, the CDR3 is TGTGCCAGCAGTTACCCCCCTTGGACTAGCGGTGGGTACAATGAGCAGTTCTTC. Its translation is CASSYPPWTSGGYNEQFF.

This clonotype has ten or more counts. This chain joins TRBV28 and TRBJ2-7, with 15 nucleotides matching TRBD2. V lost 5 bases to trimming and J lost 5 bases; unmatched junction nucleotides: 7. The CDR3 totals 16 residues. Germline V gene lookup returns CDR1 MDHEN and CDR2 SYDVKM. CDR3 in amino acids: CASSAGLAGGEDEQYF. CDR3 nucleotide sequence: TGTGCCAGCAGTGCGGGACTAGCGGGGGGAGAAGACGAGCAGTACTTC.

This clonotype has just a few counts. V is TRBV27 and J is TRBJ1-5; 10 positions match TRBD1. V gave up 6 bases and J gave up 6 bases; unmatched junction bases: 8. Germline V lookup: CDR1 MNHEY, CDR2 SMNVEV (reference sequence). The CDR3 contains 15 residues. In DNA form, the CDR3 reads TGTGCCAGCAGACCGGGACAGGGGATAAGTCAGCCCCAGCATTTT. Translation gives CASRPGQGISQPQHF.

The gene calls are TRBV16 and TRBJ1-2; D not resolved. The V end was cut by 1 base, the J end by 4 bases, with 13 bases between. The CDR3 length is 15 residues. The germline CDR1 and CDR2 sequences are KGHSY and FQNENV. CDR3 in amino acids: CASSQYTTPSYGYTF. The CDR3, as DNA: TGTGCCAGCAGCCAATATACGACTCCGAGCTATGGCTACACCTTC. The whole variable domain, remainder taken from reference TRBV16 and TRBJ1-2, is GEEVAQTPKHLVRGEGQKAKLYCAPIKGHSYVFWYQQVLKNEFKFLISFQNENVFDETGMPKERFSAKCLPNSPCSLEIQATKLEDSAVYFCASSQYTTPSYGYTFGSGTRLTVV.

The chain recombines TRBV30 with TRBJ2-7; D is unclear. CDR3 length: 15 residues. The germline gives CDR1 GTSNPN, CDR2 SVGIG (reference sequence). V shed 1 base and J shed 2 bases, with 15 bases lying between them. For the CDR3, the DNA is TGTGCCTGGAGTGGGGGAATAGGCCCAGCCTACGAGCAGTACTTC. It translates to CAWSGGIGPAYEQYF.

This clonotype was observed at least ten times. The CDR3 DNA reads TGTGCCAGCAGCTTATTGTGGCAGACCAGGACCCAGTACTTC. This encodes CASSLLWQTRTQYF. The chain employs TRBV7-6 and TRBJ2-5; D remains ambiguous. This CDR3 has 14 residues. Germline values: CDR1 SGHVS, CDR2 FNYEAQ. V was pared by 2 bases and J by 7 bases, with 14 bases between.

This clonotype was observed at least ten times. V usage is TRBV6-1 and J usage is TRBJ2-2; D is perhaps TRBD2 (5 bases). Germline CDR1 reads MNHNS; CDR2 reads SASEGT. Trimming shortened V by 10 bases and J by 2 bases, and 11 bases separated the two germline ends. The CDR3 loop spans 13 amino acids. This CDR3 is CANREINTGELFF. DNA for the CDR3: TGTGCCAACCGGGAAATTAACACCGGGGAGCTGTTTTTT.

This clonotype has ten or more counts. The rearrangement joins TRBV12-3 or TRBV12-4 to TRBJ2-1, with 7 bases aligning to TRBD1. V dropped 7 bases and J dropped 9; count of bases not matched to a gene: 12. The CDR3 has 14 amino acids. The CDR3 protein is CASTWGQPFGEQFF. CDR3 nucleotides: TGTGCCAGCACCTGGGGACAGCCCTTCGGTGAGCAGTTCTTC.

There are many counts of this clonotype. The chain carries TRBV7-2 and TRBJ2-7; D gene uncertain. V shed 8 bases and J shed 3 bases, with 17 bases lying between them. The V gene's germline CDR1 is SGHTA and CDR2 FQGNSA. The CDR3 has 14 amino acids. The CDR3, as DNA: TGTGCCAGCGCTGGGAACTACCCCCTCTACGAGCAGTACTTC. It translates to CASAGNYPLYEQYF.

V gene TRBV12-3 or TRBV12-4 combines with J gene TRBJ1-4; no clear D. This CDR3 contains 15 residues. Trimming removed 7 bases from V and 2 bases from J, with 14 bases in between. CDR3 protein: CASTRALGTNEKLFF. For the CDR3, the DNA is TGTGCCAGCACCCGGGCTCTTGGGACTAATGAAAAACTGTTTTTT.

The CDR3 sequence: CASRAENMNTEAFF. CDR3 DNA sequence: TGTGCCAGCAGGGCTGAAAACATGAACACTGAAGCTTTCTTT. The chain has TRBV12-3 or TRBV12-4 and TRBJ1-1; D remains unclear. V lost 6 bases and J lost 0, with 11 bases in between. The CDR3 has 14 residues.

This clonotype came up a few times. V usage is TRBV12-3 or TRBV12-4 and J usage is TRBJ1-6; no clear D gene. This CDR3 has 13 amino acids. V lost 7 bases and J 8 bases, leaving 12 bases between the germline ends. CDR3 DNA: TGTGCCAGCATGCGGACGGCTTATTCACCCCTCCACTTT. Amino acids: CASMRTAYSPLHF.

This clonotype was seen ten or more times. This chain joins TRBV20-1 and TRBJ2-3; 7 nucleotides align to TRBD1. With V trimmed by 5 bases and J by 4 bases, 12 bases remained unmatched. Germline-derived CDR1 and CDR2 are DFQATT and SNEGSKA (reference sequence). This CDR3 has 15 amino acids. The CDR3 is CSAHDRARVADTQYF. CDR3 in DNA: TGCAGTGCTCACGACAGGGCGAGGGTCGCAGATACGCAGTATTTT.

The chain recombines TRBV20-1 with TRBJ2-6; perhaps TRBD1 as D (5 bases). Trimming removed 4 bases from V and 0 bases from J, with 25 bases in between. The germline V gene encodes CDR1 DFQATT and CDR2 SNEGSKA (reference sequence). The CDR3 extends over 20 amino acids. CDR3 sequence (DNA): TGCAGTGCTACCTCATCCAGGGCGGAGTTTATTAGCTCTGGGGCCAACGTCCTGACTTTC. This sequence encodes CSATSSRAEFISSGANVLTF.

The chain links TRBV11-3 to TRBJ2-1, with 7 nucleotides matching TRBD1. The CDR3 is made up of 13 amino acids. V shed 4 bases, J shed 6 bases, and the junction held 3 bases outside the gene matches. Germline V lookup: CDR1 SGHNT, CDR2 YENEEA. The CDR3 region has the DNA TGTGCCAGCAGCTCAAACAGGGGCAATGAGCAGTTCTTC. Amino acid sequence: CASSSNRGNEQFF.

The rearrangement joins TRBV6-6 to TRBJ2-7; TRBD1 might be the D (6 bases). Germline V gene data show CDR1 as MNHNY and CDR2 as SVGAGI (reference sequence). The length of the CDR3 is 13 residues. The V gene lost 4 bases and the J gene lost 5 bases, with 12 bases spanning the gap. This CDR3 reads CASSSDRYHEQYF. The CDR3 nucleotides read TGTGCCAGCAGTTCTGACAGGTACCACGAGCAGTACTTC.

The V and J genes are TRBV7-9 and TRBJ2-5; D possibly uses TRBD1 or TRBD2 (6 bases each). The CDR3 has 15 amino acids. The V gene's germline CDR1 is SEHNR and CDR2 FQNEAQ (reference sequence). Trimming left V 5 bases short and J 2 bases short, with 15 bases between. CDR3 loop: CASSPVRGVQETQYF. CDR3 nucleotide sequence: TGTGCCAGCAGCCCTGTTAGGGGGGTGCAAGAGACCCAGTACTTC. The full variable domain, rest sourced from reference TRBV7-9 and TRBJ2-5, is DTGVSQNPRHKITKRGQNVTFRCDPISEHNRLYWYRQTLGQGPEFLTYFQNEAQLEKSRLLSDRFSAERPKGSFSTLEIQRTEQGDSAMYLCASSPVRGVQETQYFGPGTRLLVL.

This clonotype has more than one count but fewer than ten. This chain joins TRBV10-3 and TRBJ1-1, with 7 bases fitting TRBD1. Trimming took 2 bases from V and 1 from J; bases not matched to a gene: 1. Germline CDR1 is ENHRY and CDR2 is SYGVKD. The CDR3 has 14 residues. CDR3 nucleotide sequence: TGTGCCATCAGTGAGGGGACAGAGAACACTGAAGCTTTCTTT. Translating gives CAISEGTENTEAFF.

Points on this clonotype: This may be a read error, as it is one base from a much larger clone. The V gene is TRBV19, the J gene TRBJ2-3; 10 bases fit TRBD2. The CDR3 is 15 residues long. V gave up 4 bases and J gave up 2 bases; unmatched junction bases: 3. The V gene's germline CDR1 is LNHDA and CDR2 SQIVND (reference sequence). CDR3 in DNA: TGTGCCAGTAGTACCGGACTAGCGGCCACAGATACGCAGTATTTT. Translation gives CASSTGLAATDTQYF.

This clonotype appeared once. The chain is built from TRBV5-1 and TRBJ2-1, with a tentative D call TRBD2 (6 bases). This CDR3 contains 14 residues. V was trimmed by 8 bases and J by 8 bases, leaving 20 bases between them. CDR1 and CDR2 (germline): SGHRS, YFSETQ. CDR3 loop: CARRGPRRGDEQFF. DNA of the CDR3: TGCGCCAGGCGGGGACCCCGGAGGGGTGATGAGCAGTTCTTC.

This clonotype was picked up a small number of times. This sequence joins TRBV20-1 and TRBJ2-3; no clear D gene. V was trimmed by 6 bases and J by 4 bases, leaving 8 bases between them. This CDR3 region has 11 residues. The germline V gene encodes CDR1 DFQATT and CDR2 SNEGSKA (reference sequence). CDR3 bases: TGCAGTGCCCGGAACTCAGATACGCAGTATTTT. The encoded protein is CSARNSDTQYF.

This rearrangement joins TRBV6-6 to TRBJ2-3, with 11 bases identical to TRBD2. V gave up 1 base and J gave up 4 bases; unmatched junction bases: 7. Per the germline V gene, CDR1 is MNHNY and CDR2 is SVGAGI (reference sequence). There are 17 residues in the CDR3. CDR3 bases: TGTGCCAGCAGTTACTTAACTACTAGCGGGAGCTCAGATACGCAGTATTTT. It is translated as CASSYLTTSGSSDTQYF.

The table lists this clonotype with a count of one. The gene calls are TRBV20-1 and TRBJ2-4; 9 bases agree with TRBD1. With V trimmed by 5 bases and J by 4 bases, 12 bases remained unmatched. The CDR3 loop spans 16 amino acids. The germline V gene has CDR1 DFQATT and CDR2 SNEGSKA (reference sequence). The CDR3 DNA follows: TGCAGTGCTGTAGACCGAACAGGGGGCCGGAAAAACATTCAGTACTTC. Translated, it gives CSAVDRTGGRKNIQYF.

The J gene is TRBJ2-7, the V gene TRBV6-1; weak D call: TRBD2 (6 bases). V dropped 3 bases and J dropped 4 bases, with 13 bases sitting between them. Germline CDR1 is MNHNS and CDR2 is SASEGT. CDR3 length: 14 amino acids. The chain's CDR3 is CASSEMGLGYEQYF. CDR3 sequence (DNA): TGTGCCAGCAGTGAGATGGGACTCGGTTACGAGCAGTACTTC.

This chain uses TRBV2 with TRBJ1-6; TRBD1 matches 8 bases. The length of the CDR3 is 13 residues. J was trimmed by 10 bases and V by 8 bases; bases with no gene match: 7. The germline V gene has CDR1 SNHLY and CDR2 FYNNEI. The CDR3 DNA sequence: TGTGCCAGCGGAACAGGGGGACGGTCACCCCTCCACTTT. Protein product: CASGTGGRSPLHF.